These T cell receptor beta chains were read from a single sample in a study of OX40 agonist ivuxolimab in advanced cancers. The data were produced by immunoSEQ multiplex PCR, yet TCRdb's version contains in-frame clones alone and is incomplete. The sample lists approximately 57,000 clones, approximately 75% seen once, with around 0.8% in the top ten. Specimen: CD4+ or CD8+ T cells sorted from blood, collected in a trial of the OX40 agonist ivuxolimab. Source of these receptors: an adult with an advanced solid tumor such as melanoma, head and neck, liver or kidney cancer. CDR3s include the opening cysteine and the closing phenylalanine or tryptophan.

v_gene	j_gene	CDR3aa
TRBV5-1	TRBJ2-2	CASSFTDTGELFF
TRBV28	TRBJ1-5	CASSTRLLNQPQHF
TRBV5-1	TRBJ2-3	CASSLVVPSTDTQYF
TRBV6-4	TRBJ1-6	CASRGSGYNSPLHF
TRBV2	TRBJ1-6	CASSLGTGNNSPLHF
TRBV11-3	TRBJ2-7	CASSHRTYEQYF
TRBV5-1	TRBJ1-1	CASSSTRAGDRYMNTEAFF
TRBV5-1	TRBJ1-4	CASSRTGEREKLFF
TRBV18	TRBJ2-5	CASSPRGEETQYF
TRBV4-1	TRBJ2-3	CASSQGWASFRTDTQYF
TRBV9	TRBJ2-2	CASGTVNTGELFF
TRBV5-1	TRBJ2-3	CASNRDTPPDTQYF
TRBV6-1	TRBJ1-1	CASTPGRANTEAFF
TRBV27	TRBJ1-2	CASSLGRGDYGYTF
TRBV6-7	TRBJ2-1	CASSYRVLGLRKGNTYNEQFF
TRBV13	TRBJ2-3	CASSLRADTQYF
TRBV6-1	TRBJ2-2	CASSISGGNTGELFF